The 8 T cell receptor beta chains presented below share a single source sample, sequenced in a study of human T cells and chemical hapten exposure. The time point was: pre-sensitization, week 0. Treatment specified: therapeutic diphenylcyclopropenone sensitization with weekly scalp DPC. TCRdb re-derived calls from the RACE reads in MiXCR, one entry per CDR3 protein. The sample lists under 300,000 distinct CDR3 sequences, over 8% seen once, with over 2% in the top ten. The sample was whole blood, taken in connection with sensitization to the hapten diphenylcyclopropenone (DPC). Source of these receptors: a woman aged 40 to 50 with alopecia areata. Some clones in this sample may be carry-over from other donors' samples.

This clonotype was seen a few times. Here the CDR3 reads CASSPDRLGVDYGYTF. DNA of the CDR3: TGTGCCAGCAGCCCGGACAGGCTGGGGGTAGACTATGGCTACACCTTC. The chain joins TRBV7-8 to TRBJ1-2; TRBD1 agrees at 7 bases. This CDR3 is 16 amino acids long. CDR1 and CDR2 (germline): SGHVS, FQNEAQ. The trim removed 5 bases at V and 3 bases at J, leaving 12 bases unmatched.

The chain employs TRBV20-1 and TRBJ1-1; D unresolved. The CDR3 loop spans 14 amino acids. V was trimmed by 1 base and J by 4 bases, leaving 13 bases between them. The germline V gene has CDR1 DFQATT and CDR2 SNEGSKA (reference sequence). The DNA for the CDR3 is TGCAGTGCTAGAGGCTACCCCGGGAGCACTGAAGCTTTCTTT. Protein sequence: CSARGYPGSTEAFF.

The chain has TRBV7-2 and TRBJ2-2; 11 nucleotides agree with TRBD2. Trimming took 1 base from V and 4 from J; bases not matched to a gene: 11. The CDR3 totals 19 residues. In germline, CDR1 is SGHTA, CDR2 FQGNSA. The CDR3: CASSLVASLAGGRTGELFF. The CDR3 DNA is TGTGCCAGCAGCTTAGTGGCCTCTCTAGCGGGAGGACGCACCGGGGAGCTGTTTTTT.

J is TRBJ2-1 and V is TRBV27, with D possibly being TRBD1 (5 bases). Looked up from germline, CDR1 is MNHEY and CDR2 is SMNVEV (reference sequence). V gave up 8 bases and J gave up 3 bases, with 14 bases separating them. The CDR3 length is 14 residues. CDR3 amino acids: CASSRRRGYNEQFF. For the CDR3, the DNA is TGTGCCAGCTCCCGGCGAAGGGGCTACAATGAGCAGTTCTTC.

The chain has TRBV28 and TRBJ2-1; tentatively, D is TRBD2 (6 bases). V was clipped by 5 bases and J by 5 bases, with 19 bases between them. Germline V gene lookup returns CDR1 MDHEN and CDR2 SYDVKM. The CDR3 runs to 16 residues. The CDR3 sequence is CASSPLGGQYNNEQFF. DNA of the CDR3: TGTGCCAGCAGTCCCTTGGGAGGACAATATAACAATGAGCAGTTCTTC. Using reference TRBV28 and TRBJ2-1 for the parts outside the CDR3, the full variable domain is DVKVTQSSRYLVKRTGEKVFLECVQDMDHENMFWYRQDPGLGLRLIYFSYDVKMKEKGDIPEGYSVSREKKERFSLILESASTNQTSMYLCASSPLGGQYNNEQFFGPGTRLTVL.

This clonotype was seen a few times. This chain links TRBV4-2 with TRBJ1-3; 9 bases match TRBD1. This CDR3 comprises 16 residues. Germline trimming cut 3 bases from V and 0 bases from J; bases unmatched to any gene: 3. The germline V gene has CDR1 LGHNA and CDR2 YNFKEQ. This CDR3 reads CASSHGQGSSGNTIYF. The DNA for the CDR3 is TGTGCCAGCAGCCATGGACAGGGGTCCTCTGGAAACACCATATATTTT.

This clonotype appeared a few times. J is TRBJ2-3 and V is TRBV20-1, with 7 nucleotides matching TRBD1. From germline, CDR1 is DFQATT and CDR2 SNEGSKA (reference sequence). There are 19 residues in the CDR3. The ends lost 0 bases at V and 2 bases at J; junction bases unmatched: 17. CDR3 protein: CSARDPFYAGTENTDTQYF. CDR3 DNA: TGCAGTGCTAGAGATCCATTCTACGCCGGGACAGAAAACACAGATACGCAGTATTTT.

This clonotype was detected a few times. This chain joins TRBV29-1 and TRBJ2-3; D not resolved. The germline CDR1 and CDR2 sequences are SQVTM and ANQGSEA. The V and J ends lost 4 bases and 0 bases respectively, with 5 bases between them. The CDR3 loop spans 12 amino acids. This CDR3 reads CSVVVSTDTQYF. The CDR3 bases are TGCAGCGTTGTGGTGAGCACAGATACGCAGTATTTT.